This TCR beta chain was retrieved from a study of T cells in Graves' hyperthyroidism and ophthalmopathy. Study-wide results and limits: The majority of expanded thyroid clonotypes above 0.001 also appeared in blood. Separating ophthalmopathy from stable hyperthyroidism was achieved by a 13 V-J model.

TCR beta CDR3 sequences were amplified from RNA transcripts. RT-PCR in the first round (using the HTBI primer set) targeted the TCR CDR3. MiXCR, run by TCRdb on the multiplex PCR reads, gives a single entry per CDR3 protein. Among hundreds of thousands of distinct CDR3 sequences listed, less than 30% were seen once. The length of the CDR3 is 15 residues. The V gene's germline CDR1 is SEHNR and CDR2 FQNEAQ (reference sequence). With 5 bases removed from V and 5 bases from J, the gap between germline ends came to 16 bases. This clonotype was seen ten or more times. Its antigen is unknown. This sequence originates from a man in his forties with Graves' hyperthyroidism that later progressed to Graves' ophthalmopathy. This rearrangement joins TRBV7-9 to TRBJ2-1; D is ambiguous. Specimen: blood. CDR3 protein: CASSPVEALDNEQFF. The CDR3 bases are TGTGCCAGCAGCCCAGTCGAGGCATTAGACAATGAGCAGTTCTTC.